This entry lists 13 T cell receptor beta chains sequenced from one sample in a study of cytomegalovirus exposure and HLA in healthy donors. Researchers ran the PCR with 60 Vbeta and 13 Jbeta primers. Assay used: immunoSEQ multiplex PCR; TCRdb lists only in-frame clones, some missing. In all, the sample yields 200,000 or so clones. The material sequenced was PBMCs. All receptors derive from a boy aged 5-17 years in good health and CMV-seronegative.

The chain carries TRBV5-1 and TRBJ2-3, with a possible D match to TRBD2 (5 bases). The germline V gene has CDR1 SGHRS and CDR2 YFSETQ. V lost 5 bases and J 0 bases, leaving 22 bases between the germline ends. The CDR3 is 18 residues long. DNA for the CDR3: TGCGCCAGCAGTCGCCATCGGAGGTCAGTTCGAAGCACAGATACGCAGTATTTT. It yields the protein CASSRHRRSVRSTDTQYF.

CDR3 sequence: CASTRDRGGYGYTF. CDR3 nucleotide sequence: TGTGCCAGCACTAGGGACAGGGGAGGCTATGGCTACACCTTC. V is TRBV6-5 and J is TRBJ1-2, with 10 bases aligning to TRBD1. V was pared by 7 bases and J by 4 bases, with 6 bases of the junction left unmatched. Germline CDR1 reads MNHEY; CDR2 reads SVGAGI. This CDR3 contains 14 residues.

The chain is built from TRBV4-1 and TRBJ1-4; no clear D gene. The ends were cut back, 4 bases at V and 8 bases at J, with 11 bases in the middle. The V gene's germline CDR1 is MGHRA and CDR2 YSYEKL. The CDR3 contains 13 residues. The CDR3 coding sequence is TGCGCCAGCAGCCTGATAGTGAGGGAAAAACTGTTTTTT. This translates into CASSLIVREKLFF.

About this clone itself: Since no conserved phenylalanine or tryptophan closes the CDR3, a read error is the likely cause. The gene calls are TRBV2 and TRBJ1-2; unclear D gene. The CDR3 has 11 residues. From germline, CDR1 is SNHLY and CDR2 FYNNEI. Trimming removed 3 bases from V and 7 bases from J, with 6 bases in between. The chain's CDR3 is CASSDSGGYTL. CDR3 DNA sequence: TGTGCCAGCAGTGACTCGGGTGGCTACACCCTC.

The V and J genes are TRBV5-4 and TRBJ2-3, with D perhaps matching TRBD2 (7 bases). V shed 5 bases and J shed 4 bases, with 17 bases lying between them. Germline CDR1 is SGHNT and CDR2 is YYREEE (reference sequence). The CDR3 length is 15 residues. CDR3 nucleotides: TGTGCCAGCAGGACACGGGGGGCGCCACCAGATACGCAGTATTTT. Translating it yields CASRTRGAPPDTQYF. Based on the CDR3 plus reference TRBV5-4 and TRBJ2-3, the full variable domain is ETGVTQSPTHLIKTRGQQVTLRCSSQSGHNTVSWYQQALGQGPQFIFQYYREEENGRGNFPPRFSGLQFPNYSSELNVNALELDDSALYLCASRTRGAPPDTQYFGPGTRLTVL.

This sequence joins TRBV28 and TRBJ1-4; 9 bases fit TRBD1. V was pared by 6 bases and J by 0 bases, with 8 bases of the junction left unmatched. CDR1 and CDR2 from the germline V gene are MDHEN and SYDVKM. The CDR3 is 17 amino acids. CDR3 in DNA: TGTGCCAGCAGCACTCGGGACAGGGCCTCAACTAATGAAAAACTGTTTTTT. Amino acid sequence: CASSTRDRASTNEKLFF.

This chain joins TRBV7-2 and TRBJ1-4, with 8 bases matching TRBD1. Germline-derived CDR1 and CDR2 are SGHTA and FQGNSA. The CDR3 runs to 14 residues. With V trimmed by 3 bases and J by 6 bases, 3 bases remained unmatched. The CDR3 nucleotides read TGTGCCAGCAGCTTGGACAGGGCGTATGAAAAACTGTTTTTT. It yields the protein CASSLDRAYEKLFF.

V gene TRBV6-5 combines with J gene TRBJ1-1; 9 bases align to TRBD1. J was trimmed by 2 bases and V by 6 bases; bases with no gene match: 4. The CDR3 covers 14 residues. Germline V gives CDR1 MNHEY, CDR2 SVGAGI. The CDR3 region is CASRDRGTNTEAFF. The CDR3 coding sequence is TGTGCCAGCAGGGACAGGGGAACAAACACTGAAGCTTTCTTT.

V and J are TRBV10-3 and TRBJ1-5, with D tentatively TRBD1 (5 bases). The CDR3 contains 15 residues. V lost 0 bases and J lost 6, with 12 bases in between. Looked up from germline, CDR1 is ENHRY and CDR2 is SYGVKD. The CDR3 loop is CAISESLGQGQPQHF. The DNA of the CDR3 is TGTGCCATCAGTGAGTCTCTGGGGCAGGGTCAGCCCCAGCATTTT.

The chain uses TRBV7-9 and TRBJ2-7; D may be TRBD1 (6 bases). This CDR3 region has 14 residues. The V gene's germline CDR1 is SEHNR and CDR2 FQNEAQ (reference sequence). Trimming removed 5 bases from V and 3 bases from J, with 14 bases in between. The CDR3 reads CASSERTALYEQYF. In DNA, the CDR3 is TGTGCCAGCAGCGAACGGACAGCCCTCTACGAGCAGTACTTC.

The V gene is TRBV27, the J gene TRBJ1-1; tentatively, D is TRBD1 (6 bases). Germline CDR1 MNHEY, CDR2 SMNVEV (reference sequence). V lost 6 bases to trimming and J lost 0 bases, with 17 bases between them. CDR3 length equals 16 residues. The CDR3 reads CASSPVGAVVNTEAFF. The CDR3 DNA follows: TGTGCCAGCAGCCCCGTGGGGGCCGTGGTGAACACTGAAGCTTTCTTT.

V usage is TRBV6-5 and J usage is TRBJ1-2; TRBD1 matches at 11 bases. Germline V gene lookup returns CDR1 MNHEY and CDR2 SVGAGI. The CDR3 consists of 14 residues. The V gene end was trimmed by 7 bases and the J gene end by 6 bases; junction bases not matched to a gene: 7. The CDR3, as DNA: TGTGCCAGCACCGGGACAGGGGGTCTAGATGGCTACACCTTC. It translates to CASTGTGGLDGYTF.

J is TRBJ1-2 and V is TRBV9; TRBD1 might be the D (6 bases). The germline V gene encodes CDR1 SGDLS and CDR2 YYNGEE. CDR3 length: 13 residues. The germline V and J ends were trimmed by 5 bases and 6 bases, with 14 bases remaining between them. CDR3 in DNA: TGTGCCAGCAGTACTGAGGGGGGGGATGGCTACACCTTC. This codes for CASSTEGGDGYTF.